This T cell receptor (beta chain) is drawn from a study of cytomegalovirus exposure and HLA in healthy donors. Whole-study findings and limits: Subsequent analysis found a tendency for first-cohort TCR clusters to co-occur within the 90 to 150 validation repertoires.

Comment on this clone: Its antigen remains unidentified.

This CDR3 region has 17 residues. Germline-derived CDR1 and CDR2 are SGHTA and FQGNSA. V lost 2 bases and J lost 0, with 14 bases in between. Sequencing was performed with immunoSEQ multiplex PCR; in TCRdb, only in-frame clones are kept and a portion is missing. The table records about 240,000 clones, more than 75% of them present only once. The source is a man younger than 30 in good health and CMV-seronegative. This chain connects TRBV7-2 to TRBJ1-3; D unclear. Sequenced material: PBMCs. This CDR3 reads CASSLYPYASSGNTIYF. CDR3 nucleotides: TGTGCCAGCAGCTTATATCCGTACGCGTCCTCTGGAAACACCATATATTTT.